Sequencing of this TCR beta chain was carried out in a study of blood T cell repertoires in COVID-19. Study-level information: Spain, Italy and the United States supplied samples that represented acute and convalescent COVID-19. Sources were T cells, B-cell-depleted T cells, or PBMCs; the material itself was cDNA or gDNA.

Original analysis: It was from reference gene primer amplification that nucleated cell counts were estimated. Data came from immunoSEQ multiplex PCR; TCRdb stores just in-frame clones and leaves some out. V, J and clone size were drawn from that table, and D and trimming were deduced from the DNA. The table has 70,000 to 90,000 clones, around 90% seen once. The TCR comes from a human donor in a cohort sampled during active COVID-19. The sample comprised peripheral blood.

CDR3 protein: CASSIEGEFHYEQYF. Written as DNA, the CDR3 is TGTGCCAGCAGCATCGAGGGGGAATTCCACTACGAGCAGTACTTC. The chain carries TRBV9 and TRBJ2-7, with D possibly TRBD1 on 6 matching bases. Looked up from germline, CDR1 is SGDLS and CDR2 is YYNGEE. The length of the CDR3 is 15 residues. V lost 4 bases to trimming and J lost 3 bases, with 17 bases between them.